This paragraph covers one T cell receptor beta chain sequence. Its specificity is not known. Germline V CDR1 and CDR2: KGHSH, LQKENI. Trimming stripped 1 base from V and 2 bases from J, with 8 bases between. This CDR3 spans 15 amino acids. The sample comes from a study of PD-L1 blockade in urothelial cancer. Across the study: Males with bladder-origin urothelial cancer constituted about 85% of the 29 patients. Study-wide findings and caveats: Stronger expansion of tumor-associated clones in blood at 3 weeks distinguished durable-benefit patients.

Time point here: pretreatment peripheral blood. The study collected 1 to 8 samples per patient, pretreatment and on-treatment. The repertoire was sequenced with immunoSEQ multiplex PCR; TCRdb's copy has only in-frame clones and lacks some. The sample includes about 130,000 clones, 84% of them seen just once. This material consisted of PBMCs, taken around atezolizumab (anti-PD-L1) treatment. The chain has TRBV18 and TRBJ2-2; TRBD1 is a possible D gene (5 bases). The receptor was derived from a man aged 45-65 years with urothelial cancer. CDR3: CASSPRQGNTGELFF. The CDR3 bases are TGTGCCAGCTCACCACGCCAGGGTAACACCGGGGAGCTGTTTTTT.